This T cell receptor beta chain was observed in a study of cytomegalovirus exposure and HLA in healthy donors. Study results and limitations: Roughly even sequencing depth across donors was the assumption behind the presence/absence analyses. Productive status was seen about 90% or about 30% of the time for most TCR beta V segments in an earlier analysis. HLA-A and HLA-B allele assignments for most subjects were reportedly predicted accurately using TCR beta sequences. Generally TCR sequences proved uncommon, though certain public TCRs appeared in numerous donors.

Turning to this clone: No antigen is known for it.

The CDR3 totals 15 residues. The V and J ends lost 0 bases and 6 bases, in that order; junction bases with no gene match: 9. The V gene's germline CDR1 is SGHNT and CDR2 YYREEE (reference sequence). PCR primers comprised 60 Vbeta and 13 Jbeta primers. Clones were sequenced by immunoSEQ multiplex PCR, and TCRdb holds only the in-frame ones, with some missing. This sample has 100,000 or so clones, with 80% to 85% found just once. The receptor's source is a man aged 25 to 45 in good health and CMV-seropositive. Sequencing was done on a sample of PBMCs. The genes are TRBV5-4 and TRBJ2-7; 7 bases are shared with TRBD1. The DNA of the CDR3 is TGTGCCAGCAGCTTGGAAGGGGGCAACGAACGCGAGCAGTACTTC. Its translation is CASSLEGGNEREQYF.